A selection of T cell receptor beta chains follows, all from one sample in a study of blood T cell repertoires in COVID-19. TCRdb's table, derived via immunoSEQ multiplex PCR, lists solely in-frame clones and lacks some. This sample has under 150,000 clones, with 90% found just once. The sample consisted of peripheral blood. Every receptor here comes from a man aged 50 or older with active COVID-19. CDR3s include the opening cysteine and the closing phenylalanine or tryptophan. A D gene is named only where the DNA matches it firmly. The size entry is marked missing in some rows and otherwise reads once, few, many or a size class.

d_call	j_call	clone_size	v_call	cdr3_aa	cdr3_nt
NA	TRBJ1-1	NA	TRBV3-1/TRBV3-2	CASVKVQGATEAFF	TGTGCCAGCGTGAAGGTACAGGGAGCAACCGAAGCTTTCTTT
NA	TRBJ2-3	NA	TRBV5-1	CASSSGVEYRKEQYF	TGCGCCAGCAGCTCAGGGGTGGAGTATCGAAAGGAGCAGTATTTT
NA	TRBJ2-1	NA	TRBV7-9	CASSLGGTGHNEQFF	TGTGCCAGCAGCTTAGGAGGGACTGGCCACAATGAGCAGTTCTTC
NA	TRBJ2-1	NA	TRBV29-1	CSAPSLSGTYNEQFF	TGCAGCGCTCCCAGTCTCTCGGGAACCTACAATGAGCAGTTCTTC
TRBD2	TRBJ2-1	NA	TRBV6-5	CASRDTSGSYNEQFF	TGTGCCAGCAGGGACACTAGCGGCAGCTACAATGAGCAGTTCTTC
NA	TRBJ2-1	NA	TRBV9	CASSSTTGQARNEQFF	TGTGCCAGCAGCTCAACGACAGGCCAGGCACGCAATGAGCAGTTCTTC
NA	TRBJ2-1	once	TRBV7-9	CASSLASSGSYNEQFF	TGTGCCAGCAGCTTAGCAAGTAGCGGCTCCTACAATGAGCAGTTCTTC
TRBD2	TRBJ2-1	NA	TRBV19	CASRPLAGVYNEQFF	TGTGCCAGTAGACCACTAGCGGGAGTATACAATGAGCAGTTCTTC
TRBD1	TRBJ1-1	NA	TRBV14	CASSKTGKGAEAFF	TGTGCCAGCAGCAAGACAGGGAAGGGCGCTGAAGCTTTCTTT
NA	TRBJ1-1	NA	TRBV27	CASSSRVSGNTEAFF	TGTGCCAGCAGTTCCCGGGTGTCCGGGAACACTGAAGCTTTCTTT
NA	TRBJ1-4	NA	TRBV28	CASNGQPPVNEKLFF	TGTGCCAGCAACGGACAGCCCCCCGTTAATGAAAAACTGTTTTTT
TRBD1	TRBJ1-6	once	TRBV3-1/TRBV3-2	CASSPIQGRSPLHF	TGTGCCAGCAGCCCGATACAGGGGCGCTCACCCCTCCACTTT
TRBD1	TRBJ2-5	NA	TRBV7-9	CASSLATGGETQYF	TGTGCCAGCAGCTTAGCGACAGGGGGGGAGACCCAGTACTTC
TRBD1	TRBJ1-2	NA	TRBV2	CASSRDRALTF	TGTGCCAGCAGCAGAGACAGGGCTTTAACCTTC